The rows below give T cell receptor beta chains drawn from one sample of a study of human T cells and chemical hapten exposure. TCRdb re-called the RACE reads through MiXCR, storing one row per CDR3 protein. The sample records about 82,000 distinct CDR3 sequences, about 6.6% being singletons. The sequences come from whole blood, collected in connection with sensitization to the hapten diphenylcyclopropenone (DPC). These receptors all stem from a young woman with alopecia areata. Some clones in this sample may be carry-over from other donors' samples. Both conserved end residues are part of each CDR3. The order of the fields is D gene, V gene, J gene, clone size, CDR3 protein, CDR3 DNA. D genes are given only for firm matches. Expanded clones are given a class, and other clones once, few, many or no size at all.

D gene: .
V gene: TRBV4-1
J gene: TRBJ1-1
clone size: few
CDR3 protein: CASSQKQGSRSEAFF
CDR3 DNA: TGCGCCAGCAGCCAGAAGCAAGGGTCCCGTTCCGAAGCTTTCTTT

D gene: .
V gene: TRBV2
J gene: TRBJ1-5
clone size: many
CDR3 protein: CASSAGTNQPQHF
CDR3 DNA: TGTGCCAGCAGTGCAGGGACCAATCAGCCCCAGCATTTT

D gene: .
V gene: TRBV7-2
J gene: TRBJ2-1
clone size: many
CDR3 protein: CASRPGTSRNEQFF
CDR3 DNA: TGTGCCAGCAGGCCCGGGACCTCTCGCAATGAGCAGTTCTTC

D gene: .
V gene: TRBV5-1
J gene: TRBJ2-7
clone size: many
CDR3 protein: CASSLVQTTYEQYF
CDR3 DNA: TGCGCCAGCAGCTTGGTCCAGACCACATACGAGCAGTACTTC

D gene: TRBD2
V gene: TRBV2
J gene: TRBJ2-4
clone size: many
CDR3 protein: CASSDKLAIWDIQYF
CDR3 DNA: TGTGCCAGCAGTGATAAACTAGCGATATGGGACATTCAGTACTTC

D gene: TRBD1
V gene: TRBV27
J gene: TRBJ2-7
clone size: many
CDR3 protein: CASRGQGDIEQYF
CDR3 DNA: TGTGCCAGCAGAGGACAGGGGGATATCGAGCAGTACTTC

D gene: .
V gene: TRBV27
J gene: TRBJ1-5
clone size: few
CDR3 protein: CASSSGGNNQPQHF
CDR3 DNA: TGTGCCAGCAGTTCTGGGGGCAACAATCAGCCCCAGCATTTT

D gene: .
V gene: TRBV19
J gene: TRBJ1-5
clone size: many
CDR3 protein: CASSAQEGGNQPQHF
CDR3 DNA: TGTGCCAGTAGTGCTCAGGAGGGAGGGAATCAGCCCCAGCATTTT

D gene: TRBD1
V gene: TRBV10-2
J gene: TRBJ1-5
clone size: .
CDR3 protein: CASKQGDQPQHF
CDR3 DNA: TGCGCCAGCAAGCAGGGGGATCAGCCCCAGCATTTT

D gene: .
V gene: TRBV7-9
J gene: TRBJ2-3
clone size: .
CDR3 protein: CASSLFRGAHAADTQYF
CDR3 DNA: TGTGCCAGCAGCTTATTTAGGGGGGCACACGCCGCAGATACGCAGTATTTT

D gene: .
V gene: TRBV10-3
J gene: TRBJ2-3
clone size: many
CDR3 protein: CAIRATRNRSTDTQYF
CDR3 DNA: TGTGCCATCAGAGCCACCAGAAACAGATCCACAGATACGCAGTATTTT

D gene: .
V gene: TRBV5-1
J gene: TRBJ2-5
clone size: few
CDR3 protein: CASGGQPRETQYF
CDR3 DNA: TGCGCCAGCGGAGGGCAGCCAAGAGAGACCCAGTACTTC

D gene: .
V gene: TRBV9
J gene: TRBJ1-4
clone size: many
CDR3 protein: CASSVGRGASEKLFF
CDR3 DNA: TGTGCCAGCAGCGTAGGGAGAGGAGCGAGTGAAAAACTGTTTTTT

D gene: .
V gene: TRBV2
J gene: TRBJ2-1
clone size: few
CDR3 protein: CASSDRGGSEQFF
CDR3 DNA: TGTGCCAGCAGTGACAGAGGGGGGAGTGAGCAGTTCTTC

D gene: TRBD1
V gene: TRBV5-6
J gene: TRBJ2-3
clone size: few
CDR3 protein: CASSPTSRGRIHTQYF
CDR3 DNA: TGTGCCAGCAGTCCTACCAGCAGGGGGCGAATTCATACGCAGTATTTT

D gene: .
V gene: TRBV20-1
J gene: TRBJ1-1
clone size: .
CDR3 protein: CSARDPGPTEAFF
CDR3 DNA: TGCAGTGCTAGAGATCCAGGGCCCACTGAAGCTTTCTTT

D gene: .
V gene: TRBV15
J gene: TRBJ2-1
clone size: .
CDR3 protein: CATSRDGQGSNEQFF
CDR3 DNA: TGTGCCACCAGCAGAGATGGCCAGGGTAGCAATGAGCAGTTCTTC

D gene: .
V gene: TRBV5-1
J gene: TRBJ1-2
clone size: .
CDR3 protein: CASSLDRQYGYTF
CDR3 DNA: TGCGCCAGCAGCTTGGATCGACAGTATGGCTACACCTTC

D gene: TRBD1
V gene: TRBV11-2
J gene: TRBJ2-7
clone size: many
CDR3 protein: CASSPMIRQGRYEQYF
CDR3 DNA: TGTGCCAGCAGCCCCATGATACGACAGGGACGCTACGAGCAGTACTTC

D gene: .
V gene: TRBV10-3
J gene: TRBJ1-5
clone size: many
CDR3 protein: CATHRDSNQPQHF
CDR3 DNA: TGTGCCACACACAGAGATAGCAATCAGCCCCAGCATTTT

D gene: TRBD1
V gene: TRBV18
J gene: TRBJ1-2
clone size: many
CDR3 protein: CASSPPFRDRLLWSIGYTF
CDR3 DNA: TGTGCCAGCTCACCACCGTTTCGGGACAGATTGTTATGGAGTATTGGCTACACCTTC

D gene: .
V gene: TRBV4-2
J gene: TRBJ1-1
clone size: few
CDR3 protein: CASSPQSGTEAFF
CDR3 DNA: TGTGCCAGCAGCCCCCAGTCGGGCACTGAAGCTTTCTTT

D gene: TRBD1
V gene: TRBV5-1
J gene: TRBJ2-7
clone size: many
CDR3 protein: CASSGRTGGEQYF
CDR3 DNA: TGCGCCAGCAGCGGACGCACAGGGGGCGAGCAGTACTTC

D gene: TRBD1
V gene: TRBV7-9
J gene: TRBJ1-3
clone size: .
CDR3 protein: CASSLAEGQGIGNTIYF
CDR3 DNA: TGTGCCAGCAGCTTAGCCGAGGGACAGGGGATCGGAAACACCATATATTTT

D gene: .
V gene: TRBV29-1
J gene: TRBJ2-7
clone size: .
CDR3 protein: CSVDGGVGYEQYF
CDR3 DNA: TGCAGCGTTGACGGTGGGGTTGGGTACGAGCAGTACTTC

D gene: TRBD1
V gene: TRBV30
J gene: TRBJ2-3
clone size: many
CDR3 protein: CALDLGTGGDTQYF
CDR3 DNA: TGTGCCTTAGACTTAGGGACAGGGGGTGATACGCAGTATTTT

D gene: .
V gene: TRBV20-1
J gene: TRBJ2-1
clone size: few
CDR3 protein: CSASPYRRNEQFF
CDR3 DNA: TGCAGTGCTTCCCCGTACCGGAGGAATGAGCAGTTCTTC

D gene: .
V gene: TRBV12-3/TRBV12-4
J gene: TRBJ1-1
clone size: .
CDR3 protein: CASSLSGIIPEAFF
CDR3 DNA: TGTGCCAGCAGTTTATCAGGGATTATCCCTGAAGCTTTCTTT

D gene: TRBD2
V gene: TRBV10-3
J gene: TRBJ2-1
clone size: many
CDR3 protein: CAIRGSGGSSYNEQFF
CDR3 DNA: TGTGCCATCAGGGGGTCGGGCGGGAGCTCCTACAATGAGCAGTTCTTC

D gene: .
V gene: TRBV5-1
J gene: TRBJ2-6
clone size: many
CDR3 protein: CASSLREQGEAGANVLTF
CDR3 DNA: TGCGCCAGCAGCTTGAGGGAACAGGGCGAGGCTGGGGCCAACGTCCTGACTTTC

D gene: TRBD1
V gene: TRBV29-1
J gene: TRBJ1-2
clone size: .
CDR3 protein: CSVEVQQGAYGYTF
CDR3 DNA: TGCAGCGTTGAAGTACAACAGGGGGCCTATGGCTACACCTTC

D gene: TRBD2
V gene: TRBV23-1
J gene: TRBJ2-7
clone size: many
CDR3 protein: CASSHSTSGRHYEQYF
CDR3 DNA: TGCGCCAGCAGTCATTCTACTAGCGGGCGACACTACGAGCAGTACTTC

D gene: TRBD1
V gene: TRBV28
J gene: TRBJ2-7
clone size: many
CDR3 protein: CASRGQILYEQYF
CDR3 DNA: TGTGCCAGCAGGGGACAGATTCTCTACGAGCAGTACTTC

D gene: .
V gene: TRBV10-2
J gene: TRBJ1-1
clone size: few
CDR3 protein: CASSERTANTEAFF
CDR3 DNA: TGCGCCAGCAGTGAAAGGACAGCGAACACTGAAGCTTTCTTT

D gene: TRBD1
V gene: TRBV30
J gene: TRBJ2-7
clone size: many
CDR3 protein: CAWTRDRDEQYF
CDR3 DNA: TGTGCCTGGACCCGGGACAGGGACGAGCAGTACTTC

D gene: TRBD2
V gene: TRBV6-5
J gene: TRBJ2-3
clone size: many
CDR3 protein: CASTPRGGSPDTQYF
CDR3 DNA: TGTGCCAGCACCCCCCGGGGGGGCAGCCCAGATACGCAGTATTTT

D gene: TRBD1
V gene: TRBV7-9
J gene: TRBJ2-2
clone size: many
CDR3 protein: CASSPTGTGESGELFF
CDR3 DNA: TGTGCCAGCAGCCCGACCGGGACAGGGGAATCCGGGGAGCTGTTTTTT

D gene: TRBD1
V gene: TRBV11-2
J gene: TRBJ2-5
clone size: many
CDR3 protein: CASSPNRGRQETQYF
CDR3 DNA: TGTGCCAGCAGCCCGAACAGGGGGCGGCAAGAGACCCAGTACTTC

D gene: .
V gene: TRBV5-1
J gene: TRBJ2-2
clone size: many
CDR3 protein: CASSINGASALTAAGELFF
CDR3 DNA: TGCGCCAGCAGCATCAACGGGGCCAGCGCGCTAACGGCGGCCGGGGAGCTGTTTTTT

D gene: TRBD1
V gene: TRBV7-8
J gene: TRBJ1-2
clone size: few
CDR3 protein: CASSLGQTGKGYTF
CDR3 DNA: TGTGCCAGCAGCTTAGGGCAGACAGGGAAAGGCTACACCTTC

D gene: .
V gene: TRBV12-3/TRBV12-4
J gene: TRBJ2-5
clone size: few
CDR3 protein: CASSFERKETQYF
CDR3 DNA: TGTGCCAGCAGTTTCGAGAGAAAAGAGACCCAGTACTTC

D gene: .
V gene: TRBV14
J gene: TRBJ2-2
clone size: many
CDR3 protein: CASSQVKMNTGELFF
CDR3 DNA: TGTGCCAGCAGCCAAGTGAAGATGAACACCGGGGAGCTGTTTTTT

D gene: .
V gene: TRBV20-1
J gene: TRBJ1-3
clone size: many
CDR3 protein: CSAREASNSGNTIYF
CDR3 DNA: TGCAGTGCTAGAGAGGCCAGCAACTCTGGAAACACCATATATTTT

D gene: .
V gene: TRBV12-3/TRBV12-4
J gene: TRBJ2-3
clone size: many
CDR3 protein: CASSLTGLHTDTQYF
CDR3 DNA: TGTGCCAGCAGTTTGACGGGACTCCACACAGATACGCAGTATTTT

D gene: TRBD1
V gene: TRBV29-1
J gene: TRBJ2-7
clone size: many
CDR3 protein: CSVEENVDRGDGRTGEQYF
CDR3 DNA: TGCAGCGTTGAAGAAAACGTTGACAGGGGTGATGGTAGGACGGGCGAGCAGTACTTC

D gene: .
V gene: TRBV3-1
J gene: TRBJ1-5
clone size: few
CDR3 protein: CASSQEQGHQPQHF
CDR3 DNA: TGTGCCAGCAGCCAAGAGCAGGGGCATCAGCCCCAGCATTTT

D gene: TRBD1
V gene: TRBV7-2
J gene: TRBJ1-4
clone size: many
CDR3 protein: CASSLYRGSNEKLFF
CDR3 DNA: TGTGCCAGCAGCTTATACAGGGGTTCTAATGAAAAACTGTTTTTT

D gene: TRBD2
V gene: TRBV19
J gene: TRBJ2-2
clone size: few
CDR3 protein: CASTPGLAAGELFF
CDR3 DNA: TGTGCCAGTACCCCGGGACTAGCGGCTGGGGAGCTGTTTTTT

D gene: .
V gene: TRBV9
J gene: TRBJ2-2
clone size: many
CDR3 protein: CASSVGSGELFF
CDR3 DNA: TGTGCCAGCAGCGTCGGTTCCGGGGAGCTGTTTTTT

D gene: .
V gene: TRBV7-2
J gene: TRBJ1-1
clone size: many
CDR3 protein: CASSLPPSGVVF
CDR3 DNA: TGTGCCAGCAGCTTACCTCCGTCGGGGGTGGTCTTT